This TCR beta chain was identified in a study of T cell changes during pregnancy in multiple sclerosis (dated by TCRdb to the late 2010s). Notes on the research overall: In women with multiple sclerosis, the researchers looked at how the T cell repertoire shifted as pregnancy progressed.

The method was the immunoSEQ multiplex PCR assay. TCRdb carries this immuneACCESS record with in-frame sequences only. Its versions omit some clonotypes, under half of them owing to an unresolved V gene in the studies checked, with the rest unexplained. This sample holds over 45,000 clones; more than 85% were observed only once. About 0.41% of the sample is taken by the ten largest. Per the germline V gene, SGHTA is the CDR1 and FQGNSA is the CDR2. The germline V end is reduced by 5 bases and the J end by 5 bases; junction bases left unmatched: 6. There are 16 amino acids in the CDR3, from cysteine to phenylalanine inclusive. Only the CDR3 portion is preserved as DNA: 48 bases, with reading frame beginning at the first base. Points on this clone: Its antigen remains undetermined. Base-call qualities are not available, and no considerably larger clone is one nucleotide away.

The sequenced sample was CD4+ T cells from peripheral blood mononuclear cells, obtained in the third trimester of pregnancy. The clonotype originates from a female donor with multiple sclerosis, enrolled in a pregnancy study. The chain couples TRBV7-2 to TRBJ1-6; TRBD1 matches 10 bases in the middle. The nucleotide sequence reads TGTGCCAGCAGCCAGACAGGGGGCGGTAATAATTCACCCCTCCACTTT. It encodes CASSQTGGGNNSPLHF.